Below are 2 T cell receptor beta chains sequenced from a single sample in a study of blood T cell repertoires in COVID-19. Profiled with immunoSEQ multiplex PCR; TCRdb holds only in-frame clones, not every one. Altogether some 460,000 clones are present, approximately 86% being singletons, with the ten largest covering about 0.65%. The source material was PBMCs or T cells enriched from blood (not recorded which). These TCRs come from a woman aged 18-35 years who had recovered from COVID-19.

The chain combines TRBV19 with TRBJ2-1; TRBD2 might be the D (6 bases). The germline CDR1 and CDR2 sequences are LNHDA and SQIVND (reference sequence). V lost 4 bases and J 6 bases, leaving 10 bases between the germline ends. The CDR3 consists of 13 residues. In nucleotides, the CDR3 is TGTGCCAGTAGTACGTTGGGGGGCAATGAGCAGTTCTTC. This gives the protein CASSTLGGNEQFF.

The CDR3 DNA is TGTGCCAGCAGCTTAGCCGGGGAACCCTACGAGCAGTACTTC. Translated: CASSLAGEPYEQYF. The V call is TRBV11-2, the J call TRBJ2-7; a weak D match, TRBD2 (5 bases). The CDR3 loop spans 14 amino acids. V was cut by 1 base and J by 2 bases, with 9 bases left in between. Germline CDR1 reads SGHAT; CDR2 reads FQNNGV.